This T cell receptor (beta chain) originates from a study of blood T cell repertoires in COVID-19. Study-wide background: T cells, B-cell-depleted T cells, or PBMCs provided the cDNA or gDNA that served as material.

The data were produced by immunoSEQ multiplex PCR, yet TCRdb's version contains in-frame clones alone and is incomplete. The table shows 120,000 or so clones, with 70% to 75% occurring only once. Deletions cut 3 bases from V and 1 base from J, with 12 bases between. The germline V gene encodes CDR1 KGHSH and CDR2 LQKENI. This CDR3 has 15 amino acids. The chain links TRBV18 to TRBJ2-5; a weak D match, TRBD2 (5 bases). Sample: peripheral blood. The receptor comes from a man in his sixties with acute or convalescent COVID-19. CDR3 coding DNA: TGTGCCAGCTCACCGGCTTTAGGGAGCCAAGAGACCCAGTACTTC. Amino acids: CASSPALGSQETQYF. Using reference TRBV18 and TRBJ2-5 for the parts outside the CDR3, the full variable domain is NAGVMQNPRHLVRRRGQEARLRCSPMKGHSHVYWYRQLPEEGLKFMVYLQKENIIDESGMPKERFSAEFPKEGPSILRIQQVVRGDSAAYFCASSPALGSQETQYFGPGTRLLVL.